Sequencing of this T cell receptor (beta chain) was carried out in a study of metastatic and nonmetastatic thyroid tumors. TCRdb re-called the PCR reads with MiXCR. This table has 15,000 to 20,000 clones, 30% to 35% appearing once. By frequency in the sample, this clone is medium-sized. The length of the CDR3 is 17 residues. V lost 5 bases, J lost 3 bases, and 12 bases stayed unmatched. The V gene's germline CDR1 is SGHRS and CDR2 YFSETQ. Every patient was untreated before thyroid surgery. The J gene is TRBJ1-3, the V gene TRBV5-1, with 9 bases that match TRBD1. This TCR was recovered from a female donor with papillary thyroid cancer or a benign thyroid nodule (not recorded which). Some clones in this sample may be carry-over from other donors' samples. Sequencing input: blood. CDR3 region: CASSRSTGQGVGNTIYF. In nucleotides, the CDR3 is TGCGCCAGCAGTCGATCTACGGGACAGGGAGTTGGAAACACCATATATTTT. Together with reference TRBV5-1 and TRBJ1-3, the CDR3 gives the full variable domain: KAGVTQTPRYLIKTRGQQVTLSCSPISGHRSVSWYQQTPGQGLQFLFEYFSETQRNKGNFPGRFSGRQFSNSRSEMNVSTLELGDSALYLCASSRSTGQGVGNTIYFGEGSWLTVV.